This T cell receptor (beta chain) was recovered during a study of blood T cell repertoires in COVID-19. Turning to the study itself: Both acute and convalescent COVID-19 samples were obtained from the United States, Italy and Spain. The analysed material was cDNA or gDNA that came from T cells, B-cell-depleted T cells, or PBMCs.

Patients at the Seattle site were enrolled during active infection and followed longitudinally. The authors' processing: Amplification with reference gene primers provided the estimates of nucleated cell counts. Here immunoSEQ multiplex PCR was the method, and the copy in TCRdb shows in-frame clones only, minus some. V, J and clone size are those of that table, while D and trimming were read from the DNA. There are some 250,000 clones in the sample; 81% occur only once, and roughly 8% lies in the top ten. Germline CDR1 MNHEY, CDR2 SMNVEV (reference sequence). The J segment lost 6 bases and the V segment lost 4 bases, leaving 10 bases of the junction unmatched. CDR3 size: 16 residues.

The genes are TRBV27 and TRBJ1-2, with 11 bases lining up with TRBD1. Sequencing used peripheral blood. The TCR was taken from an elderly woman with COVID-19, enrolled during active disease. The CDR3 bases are TGTGCCAGCAGTTCAGGACAGGGGGCCCCACGGAATGGCTACACCTTC. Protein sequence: CASSSGQGAPRNGYTF.